The 16 T cell receptor beta chains listed next were all sequenced from one sample in a study of beta chain features in type 1 diabetes. Regarding the study as a whole: Significant though moderate, a shortening of TCRB CDR3s appeared in all four CD4+ subsets of Type 1 diabetes patients.

These receptors have no known antigen. Expressed TCRB transcripts were sequenced because the isolated RNA had all been reverse transcribed beforehand. Some clones are missing from TCRdb's copy, which holds only in-frame ones; the method was immunoSEQ multiplex PCR. The data hold a few hundred thousand clones, with more than 11% observed a single time. Sequenced material: naive CD4+ T cells from blood. The receptors shown here come from a man aged 25-45 years with type 1 diabetes.

V and J are TRBV7-9 and TRBJ1-4; possibly TRBD1 for D (6 bases). V was pared by 5 bases and J by 8 bases, with 18 bases between. Germline CDR1 SEHNR, CDR2 FQNEAQ (reference sequence). The CDR3 has 15 amino acids. CDR3 amino acids: CASSIRQESKEKLFF. The CDR3 bases are TGTGCCAGCAGCATAAGACAGGAGTCGAAGGAAAAACTGTTTTTT.

V and J are TRBV5-1 and TRBJ2-7; TRBD1 aligns across 8 bases. This CDR3 spans 13 amino acids. Germline assignment: CDR1 SGHRS and CDR2 YFSETQ. After removal of 4 bases from V and 7 bases from J, the junction contained 7 bases not matched to a gene. CDR3 sequence: CASSQDRAKEQYF. The DNA for the CDR3 is TGCGCCAGCAGCCAGGACAGGGCGAAGGAGCAGTACTTC.

V usage is TRBV6-5 and J usage is TRBJ1-6, with no clear D. The CDR3 is made up of 14 amino acids. Per the germline V gene, CDR1 is MNHEY and CDR2 is SVGAGI. V lost 6 bases to trimming and J lost 10 bases, with 16 bases between them. CDR3 nucleotides: TGTGCCAGCAGGAGGGCGGAGGGTGGGTCACCCCTCCACTTT. This encodes CASRRAEGGSPLHF.

The rearrangement links TRBV7-8 to TRBJ2-3, with 12 bases identical to TRBD2. There are 17 residues in the CDR3. The trim removed 5 bases at V and 2 bases at J, leaving 8 bases unmatched. Germline CDR1 reads SGHVS; CDR2 reads FQNEAQ. CDR3 sequence (DNA): TGTGCCAGCAGCCCCCTAGGGACTAGCGGGTTCACAGATACGCAGTATTTT. Residues: CASSPLGTSGFTDTQYF. Together with reference TRBV7-8 and TRBJ2-3, the CDR3 gives the full variable domain: GAGVSQSPRYKVAKRGQDVALRCDPISGHVSLFWYQQALGQGPEFLTYFQNEAQLDKSGLPSDRFFAERPEGSVSTLKIQRTQQEDSAVYLCASSPLGTSGFTDTQYFGPGTRLTVL.

This clone turned up a few times. J is TRBJ2-6 and V is TRBV11-2; D remains ambiguous. V lost 3 bases and J 2 bases, leaving 8 bases between the germline ends. The CDR3 loop spans 15 amino acids. CDR1 and CDR2 (germline): SGHAT, FQNNGV. The CDR3 DNA is TGTGCCAGCAGCTTTGAAACAGCTGGGGCCAACGTCCTGACTTTC. Translation gives CASSFETAGANVLTF.

This clone was observed a few times. The rearrangement links TRBV5-1 to TRBJ1-5; possibly TRBD1 for D (5 bases). V lost 0 bases and J lost 0, with 7 bases in between. Germline CDR1 reads SGHRS; CDR2 reads YFSETQ. CDR3 length: 15 residues. CDR3 nucleotide sequence: TGCGCCAGCAGCTTGGCGGGGGTTAGCAATCAGCCCCAGCATTTT. This translates into CASSLAGVSNQPQHF.

J is TRBJ2-7 and V is TRBV6-6, with 14 bases aligning to TRBD2. The CDR3 consists of 16 residues. V trimming: 1 base; J trimming: 3 bases; junction bases outside the gene matches: 2. Germline lookup yields CDR1 MNHNY and CDR2 SVGAGI (reference sequence). CDR3 in amino acids: CASSYFGTSGGYEQYF. CDR3 coding DNA: TGTGCCAGCAGTTACTTCGGGACTAGCGGGGGCTACGAGCAGTACTTC.

There are a few counts of this clone. This chain joins TRBV30 and TRBJ2-5, with TRBD2 as a possible D gene (5 bases). V was clipped by 1 base and J by 6 bases, with 9 bases between them. This CDR3 region has 12 residues. CDR1 and CDR2 (germline): GTSNPN, SVGIG (reference sequence). DNA of the CDR3: TGTGCCTGGAGTGCGGGATATCAGACCCAGTACTTC. As protein: CAWSAGYQTQYF.

This clone has a handful of counts. V gene TRBV5-1 combines with J gene TRBJ2-2; 8 bases align to TRBD2. In germline, CDR1 is SGHRS, CDR2 YFSETQ. This CDR3 comprises 16 residues. J lost 3 bases, V lost 0 bases, and 4 bases had no gene match. The CDR3 protein is CASSLARGADTGELFF. Here the CDR3 DNA reads TGCGCCAGCAGCTTGGCGCGGGGGGCCGACACCGGGGAGCTGTTTTTT.

This clone showed up just a few times. The V gene is TRBV29-1, the J gene TRBJ2-5; 7 positions match TRBD1. Germline V gene sequence: CDR1 SQVTM, CDR2 ANQGSEA. CDR3 length: 15 amino acids. With 5 bases clipped from V and 3 bases from J, the junction kept 12 bases outside the gene matches. CDR3 amino acids: CSVIKSRGPKETQYF. The CDR3 DNA is TGCAGCGTTATCAAGTCTAGGGGGCCAAAAGAGACCCAGTACTTC.

The rearrangement links TRBV12-5 to TRBJ2-2, with D unresolved. V lost 6 bases and J lost 7, with 12 bases in between. Germline-derived CDR1 and CDR2 are LGHNT and FRNRAP. The CDR3 has 13 amino acids. CDR3 loop: CASGPQESGELFF. In nucleotides, the CDR3 is TGTGCTAGTGGACCTCAGGAAAGCGGGGAGCTGTTTTTT.

This clone was seen a few times. The rearrangement joins TRBV11-3 to TRBJ1-1; TRBD1 is a possible D gene (5 bases). The CDR3 sequence is 13 residues long. Deletions cut 1 base from V and 5 bases from J, with 8 bases between. Germline assignment: CDR1 SGHNT and CDR2 YENEEA. CDR3 protein: CASSLVPGTEAFF. For the CDR3, the DNA is TGTGCCAGCAGCTTAGTTCCAGGGACTGAAGCTTTCTTT.

This clone has a handful of counts. This sequence joins TRBV18 and TRBJ1-4, with a tentative D call TRBD1 (5 bases). Germline CDR1 reads KGHSH; CDR2 reads LQKENI. The CDR3 is 16 amino acids. V shed 3 bases and J shed 2 bases, with 13 bases lying between them. CDR3 bases: TGTGCCAGCTCACCGACGCCAGGGCCCACTAATGAAAAACTGTTTTTT. This gives the protein CASSPTPGPTNEKLFF.

The V gene is TRBV18, the J gene TRBJ2-5; a possible D gene is TRBD1 (6 bases). The germline V gene has CDR1 KGHSH and CDR2 LQKENI. The CDR3 sequence is 16 residues long. Trimming took 1 base from V and 5 from J, leaving 17 bases between them. The CDR3 reads CASSPRDLGTMETQYF. The CDR3 region has the DNA TGTGCCAGCTCACCACGGGACCTGGGGACAATGGAGACCCAGTACTTC.

Only a few counts were recorded for this clone. V usage is TRBV7-2 and J usage is TRBJ2-1; 11 positions match TRBD1. CDR1 and CDR2 from the germline V gene are SGHTA and FQGNSA. Losses at the gene ends were 4 bases for V and 4 bases for J; bases not matched to a gene: 3. There are 15 residues in the CDR3. The CDR3 region has the DNA TGTGCCAGCAGCTCGGGACAGGGGGAGTACAATGAGCAGTTCTTC. This encodes CASSSGQGEYNEQFF.

This clone was recorded a few times. The chain uses TRBV5-4 and TRBJ2-3; 12 nucleotides agree with TRBD1. This CDR3 comprises 17 residues. Unmatched junction bases numbered 12, after V lost 4 bases and J lost 6 bases. CDR1 SGHNT and CDR2 YYREEE come from the germline V gene (reference sequence). The CDR3 DNA reads TGTGCCAGCAGCAGAAGCCACGGGACAGGGGGCCCGGATACGCAGTATTTT. Encoded protein: CASSRSHGTGGPDTQYF.